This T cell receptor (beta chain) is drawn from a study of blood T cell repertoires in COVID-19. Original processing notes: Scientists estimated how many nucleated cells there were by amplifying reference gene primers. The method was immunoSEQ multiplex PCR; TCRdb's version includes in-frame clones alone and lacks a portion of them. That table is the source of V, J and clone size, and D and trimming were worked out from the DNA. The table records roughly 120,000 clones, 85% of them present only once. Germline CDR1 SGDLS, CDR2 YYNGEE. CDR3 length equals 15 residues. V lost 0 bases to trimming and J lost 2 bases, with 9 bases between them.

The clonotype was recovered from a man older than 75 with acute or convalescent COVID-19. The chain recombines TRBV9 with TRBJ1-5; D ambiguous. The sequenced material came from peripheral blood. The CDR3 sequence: CASSVDSAGNQPQHF. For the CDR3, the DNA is TGTGCCAGCAGCGTAGATTCCGCAGGCAATCAGCCCCAGCATTTT.